A selection of T cell receptor beta chains follows, all from one sample in a study of graft-versus-host responses after intestinal transplantation. The assay was immunoSEQ multiplex PCR, and TCRdb's table has in-frame clones only and misses some. In the table there are some 10,000 clones, over 90% of which are singletons. Here the sequenced sample was PBMCs, taken 65 to 70 days after transplant. Receptors were obtained from a human patient who received an intestinal transplant, so some T cells may come from the graft donor. The CDR3 runs from the conserved cysteine through the conserved F or W. D genes are given only for firm matches. Clone size is not always given. Where it is, it says once, few, many or a class for expanded clones.

length,J,size,D,V,CDR3,DNA
15,TRBJ1-2,once,.,TRBV6-5,CASSQSDGYLYGYTF,TGTGCCAGCAGTCAATCGGACGGTTATCTCTATGGCTACACCTTC
11,TRBJ2-3,.,.,TRBV10-3,CATGGKDTQYF,TGTGCCACCGGTGGGAAAGATACGCAGTATTTT
11,TRBJ1-1,.,.,TRBV29-1,CSVVTVTEAFF,TGCAGCGTTGTGACAGTCACTGAAGCTTTCTTT
13,TRBJ2-1,.,.,TRBV19,CASRWSAYNEQFF,TGTGCCAGTAGGTGGAGCGCCTACAATGAGCAGTTCTTC
14,TRBJ2-1,once,.,TRBV7-7,CASSFSGRYNEQFF,TGTGCTAGCAGCTTTAGCGGAAGATACAATGAGCAGTTCTTC
13,TRBJ2-1,.,.,TRBV5-6,CASSLPLANEQFF,TGTGCCAGCAGCTTGCCGCTAGCGAATGAGCAGTTCTTC
15,TRBJ2-7,once,.,TRBV11-3,CASIPGRGGIYEQYF,TGTGCCAGCATCCCCGGAAGGGGCGGGATCTACGAGCAGTACTTC
14,TRBJ1-1,few,.,TRBV30,CAWSLTQGYTEAFF,TGTGCCTGGAGTCTAACGCAGGGGTACACTGAAGCTTTCTTT
10,TRBJ1-5,.,TRBD1,TRBV6-5,CASSRDRQHF,TGTGCCAGCAGCCGGGACAGGCAGCATTTT
15,TRBJ2-7,.,TRBD1,TRBV9,CASSADRELNYGQYF,TGTGCCAGCAGCGCGGACAGGGAATTAAACTACGGGCAGTACTTC
14,TRBJ2-2,.,TRBD1,TRBV7-9,CASSPTGDTGELFF,TGTGCCAGCAGCCCCACAGGGGACACCGGGGAGCTGTTTTTT
11,TRBJ2-7,.,.,TRBV4-2,CASSPGYEQYF,TGTGCCAGCAGCCCTGGGTACGAGCAGTACTTC
14,TRBJ2-1,.,TRBD2,TRBV6-5,CASRTSGSYNEQFF,TGTGCCAGCAGGACTAGCGGCTCCTACAATGAGCAGTTCTTC
13,TRBJ2-1,.,TRBD2,TRBV9,CASSGAGGNEQFF,TGTGCCAGCAGCGGAGCGGGAGGCAATGAGCAGTTCTTC
15,TRBJ2-3,.,.,TRBV9,CASSVEGSSTDTQYF,TGTGCCAGCAGCGTAGAAGGGTCTAGCACAGATACGCAGTATTTT
12,TRBJ1-1,.,.,TRBV28,CASNNRGTEAFF,TGTGCCAGCAATAACCGAGGGACTGAAGCTTTCTTT
17,TRBJ2-1,few,TRBD2,TRBV4-2,CASSQDISGRRGNEQFF,TGTGCCAGCAGCCAAGATATTAGCGGGAGACGGGGCAATGAGCAGTTCTTC
13,TRBJ1-5,.,.,TRBV19,CASRSVSNQPQHF,TGTGCCAGTAGGAGCGTGAGCAATCAGCCCCAGCATTTT
16,TRBJ1-5,.,.,TRBV19,CASSIDYSGDDQPQHF,TGTGCCAGTAGTATAGATTATTCGGGGGACGATCAGCCCCAGCATTTT
12,TRBJ1-2,.,.,TRBV6-5,CASSNPGYGYTF,TGTGCCAGCAGCAATCCAGGGTATGGCTACACCTTC
15,TRBJ2-3,.,TRBD2,TRBV13,CASSPRLANTDTQYF,TGTGCCAGCAGCCCCCGACTAGCAAATACAGATACGCAGTATTTT
15,TRBJ2-1,.,TRBD2,TRBV7-6,CASSLRLAGLDEQFF,TGTGCCAGCAGCCTTCGACTAGCGGGGCTGGATGAGCAGTTCTTC
12,TRBJ2-7,.,.,TRBV7-9,CASSQESYEQYF,TGTGCCAGCAGCCAGGAGAGCTACGAGCAGTACTTC
11,TRBJ2-7,.,.,TRBV28,CASRNAYEQYF,TGTGCCAGCAGAAACGCCTACGAGCAGTACTTC
13,TRBJ2-7,.,.,TRBV10-3,CAISGAETYEQYF,TGTGCCATCAGTGGAGCGGAGACCTACGAGCAGTACTTC
15,TRBJ2-1,.,.,TRBV30,CAWLRGASGINEQFF,TGTGCCTGGTTAAGGGGGGCTAGCGGAATCAATGAGCAGTTCTTC
15,TRBJ2-1,.,.,TRBV28,CASSLYGNRYNEQFF,TGTGCCAGCAGTTTATACGGGAACCGGTACAATGAGCAGTTCTTC
16,TRBJ2-1,.,.,TRBV4-1,CASSQVTSSSYNEQFF,TGCGCCAGCAGCCAAGTTACGTCAAGTTCGTACAATGAGCAGTTCTTC
18,TRBJ2-7,.,TRBD2,TRBV4-1,CASSQDGFGTSGPYEQYF,TGCGCCAGCAGCCAAGATGGGTTCGGGACTAGCGGGCCCTACGAGCAGTACTTC
12,TRBJ1-2,.,.,TRBV10-3,CAISGEGPGYTF,TGTGCCATCAGTGGCGAAGGGCCTGGCTACACCTTC
16,TRBJ2-3,.,TRBD2,TRBV7-3,CASSLSLAGDADTQYF,TGTGCCAGCAGCTTAAGTCTAGCGGGAGACGCAGATACGCAGTATTTT
15,TRBJ2-7,.,.,TRBV2,CASSSVQGGAYEQYF,TGTGCCAGCAGCTCAGTACAGGGTGGGGCCTACGAGCAGTACTTC
13,TRBJ2-7,.,.,TRBV14,CASSQDFYYEQYF,TGTGCCAGCAGCCAAGATTTCTACTACGAGCAGTACTTC
15,TRBJ2-5,.,TRBD1,TRBV7-2,CASTRDRGPGETQYF,TGTGCCAGCACCCGAGACAGGGGGCCTGGGGAGACCCAGTACTTC
14,TRBJ2-1,.,.,TRBV28,CASSLGLGRNEQFF,TGTGCCAGCAGTTTGGGGCTCGGACGCAATGAGCAGTTCTTC
16,TRBJ1-2,.,.,TRBV7-9,CASSLAVVGIKDGYTF,TGTGCCAGCAGCTTAGCCGTAGTTGGGATTAAAGATGGCTACACCTTC
15,TRBJ1-4,.,TRBD1,TRBV6-6,CASSDGQGGVEKLFF,TGTGCCAGCAGTGACGGACAGGGTGGTGTTGAAAAACTGTTTTTT
13,TRBJ1-1,once,.,TRBV27,CASRFTGTTEAFF,TGTGCCAGCAGGTTTACAGGGACCACTGAAGCTTTCTTT
12,TRBJ1-1,.,.,TRBV19,CASSQQNTEAFF,TGTGCCAGTAGTCAACAGAACACTGAAGCTTTCTTT
11,TRBJ2-5,.,.,TRBV5-1,CASSTQETQYF,TGCGCCAGCAGCACCCAAGAGACCCAGTACTTC
13,TRBJ1-5,.,.,TRBV15,CATRARGNQPQHF,TGTGCCACCCGCGCAAGGGGCAATCAGCCCCAGCATTTT
15,TRBJ2-3,.,.,TRBV30,CAWTPGLREADTQYF,TGTGCCTGGACCCCCGGTTTGAGGGAAGCAGATACGCAGTATTTT
12,TRBJ1-2,.,.,TRBV6-6,CASSQNSRGYTF,TGTGCCAGCAGCCAGAATTCGAGGGGCTACACCTTC
15,TRBJ2-1,.,TRBD2,TRBV9,CASSLGTSTYNEQFF,TGTGCCAGCAGCCTTGGGACTAGTACGTATAATGAGCAGTTCTTC
15,TRBJ1-5,.,.,TRBV5-5,CASSLGGEVNQPQHF,TGTGCCAGCAGCTTGGGAGGGGAGGTGAATCAGCCCCAGCATTTT
13,TRBJ2-2,.,.,TRBV27,CASSTTFTGELFF,TGTGCCAGCAGTACCACTTTCACCGGGGAGCTGTTTTTT
12,TRBJ1-2,.,TRBD1,TRBV5-1,CASSDRDYGYTF,TGCGCCAGCTCCGACAGGGACTATGGCTACACCTTC
17,TRBJ2-7,.,TRBD2,TRBV2,CASSVGQSGRILYEQYF,TGTGCCAGCAGTGTAGGCCAGAGCGGGAGAATTCTCTACGAGCAGTACTTC
13,TRBJ1-2,.,TRBD1,TRBV30,CAWPSGGAGGYTF,TGTGCCTGGCCCTCAGGGGGCGCGGGGGGCTACACCTTC
14,TRBJ2-7,.,.,TRBV6-1,CASSEQDLFPEQYF,TGTGCCAGCAGTGAACAGGACCTGTTTCCCGAGCAGTACTTC
18,TRBJ2-1,.,TRBD1,TRBV7-9,CASSSLVVRDRDFNEQFF,TGTGCCAGCAGCTCCCTGGTGGTTAGGGACAGGGATTTCAATGAGCAGTTCTTC
15,TRBJ2-1,.,TRBD2,TRBV27,CASSLAGDYYNEQFF,TGTGCCAGCAGCCTAGCGGGAGATTATTACAATGAGCAGTTCTTC